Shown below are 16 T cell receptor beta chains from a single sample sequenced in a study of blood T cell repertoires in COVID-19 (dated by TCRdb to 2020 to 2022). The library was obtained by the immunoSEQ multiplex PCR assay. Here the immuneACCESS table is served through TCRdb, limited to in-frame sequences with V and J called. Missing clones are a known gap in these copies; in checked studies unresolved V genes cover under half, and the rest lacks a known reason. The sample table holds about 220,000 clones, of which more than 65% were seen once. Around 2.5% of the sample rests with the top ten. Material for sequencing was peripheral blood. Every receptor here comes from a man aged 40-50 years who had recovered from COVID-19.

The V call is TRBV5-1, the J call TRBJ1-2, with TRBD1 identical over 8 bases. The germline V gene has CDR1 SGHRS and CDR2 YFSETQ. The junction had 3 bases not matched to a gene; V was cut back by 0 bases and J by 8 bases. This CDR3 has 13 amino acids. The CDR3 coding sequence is TGCGCCAGCAGCTTGGGACAGGGGAAGGGCTACACCTTC. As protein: CASSLGQGKGYTF.

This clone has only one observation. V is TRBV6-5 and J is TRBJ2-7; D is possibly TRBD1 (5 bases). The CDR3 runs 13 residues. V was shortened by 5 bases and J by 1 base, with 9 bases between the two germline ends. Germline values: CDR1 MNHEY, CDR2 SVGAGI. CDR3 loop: CASSLQGSYEQYF. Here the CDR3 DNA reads TGTGCCAGCAGTCTTCAGGGATCCTACGAGCAGTACTTC.

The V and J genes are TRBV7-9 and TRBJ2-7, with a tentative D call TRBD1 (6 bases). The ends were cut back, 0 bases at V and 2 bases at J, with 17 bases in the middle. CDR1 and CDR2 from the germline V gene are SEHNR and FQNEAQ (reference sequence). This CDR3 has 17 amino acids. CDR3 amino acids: CASSLAPTGGGTYEQYF. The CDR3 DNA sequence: TGTGCCAGCAGCTTAGCCCCGACAGGCGGAGGAACCTACGAGCAGTACTTC.

CDR3 sequence reads: CASSRRPGQGHHEQYF. The DNA for the CDR3 is TGTGCCAGCAGTCGAAGACCGGGACAGGGCCACCACGAGCAGTACTTC. The chain has TRBV6-6 and TRBJ2-7; 9 positions match TRBD1. V trimming: 5 bases; J trimming: 5 bases; junction bases outside the gene matches: 13. The germline CDR1 and CDR2 sequences are MNHNY and SVGAGI (reference sequence). The CDR3 extends over 16 amino acids.

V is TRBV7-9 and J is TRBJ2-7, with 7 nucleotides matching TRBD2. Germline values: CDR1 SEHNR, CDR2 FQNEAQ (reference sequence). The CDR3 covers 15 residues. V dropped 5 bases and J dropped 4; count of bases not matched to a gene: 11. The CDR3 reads CASSPPGLSLYEQYF. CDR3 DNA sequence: TGTGCCAGCAGCCCCCCGGGACTAAGTTTGTACGAGCAGTACTTC.

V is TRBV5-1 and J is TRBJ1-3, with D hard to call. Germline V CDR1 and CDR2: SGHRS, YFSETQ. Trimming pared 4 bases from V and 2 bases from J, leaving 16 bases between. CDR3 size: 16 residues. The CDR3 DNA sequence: TGCGCCAGCAGCAACCAGGCAGCTCAAACTGGAAACACCATATATTTT. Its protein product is CASSNQAAQTGNTIYF. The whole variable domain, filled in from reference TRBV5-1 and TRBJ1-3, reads KAGVTQTPRYLIKTRGQQVTLSCSPISGHRSVSWYQQTPGQGLQFLFEYFSETQRNKGNFPGRFSGRQFSNSRSEMNVSTLELGDSALYLCASSNQAAQTGNTIYFGEGSWLTVV.

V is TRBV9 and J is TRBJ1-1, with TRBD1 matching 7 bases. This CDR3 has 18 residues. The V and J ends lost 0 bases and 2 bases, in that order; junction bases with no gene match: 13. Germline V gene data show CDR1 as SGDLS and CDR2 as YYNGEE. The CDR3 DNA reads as TGTGCCAGCAGCGTAGACCCCGGACGCCGGGACAGAAACACTGAAGCTTTCTTT. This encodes CASSVDPGRRDRNTEAFF.

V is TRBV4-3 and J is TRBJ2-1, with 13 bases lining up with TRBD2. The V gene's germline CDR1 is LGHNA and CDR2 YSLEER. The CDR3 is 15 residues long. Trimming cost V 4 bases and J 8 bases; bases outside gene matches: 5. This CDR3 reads CASSRTSGRGYEQFF. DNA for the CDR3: TGCGCCAGCAGCCGGACTAGCGGGAGAGGCTATGAGCAGTTCTTC.

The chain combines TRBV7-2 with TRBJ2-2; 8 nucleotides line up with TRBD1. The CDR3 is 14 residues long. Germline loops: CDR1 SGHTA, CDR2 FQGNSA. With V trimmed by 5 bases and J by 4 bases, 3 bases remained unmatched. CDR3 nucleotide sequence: TGTGCCAGCAGCCCGGACAGGGTCACCGGGGAGCTGTTTTTT. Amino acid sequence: CASSPDRVTGELFF.

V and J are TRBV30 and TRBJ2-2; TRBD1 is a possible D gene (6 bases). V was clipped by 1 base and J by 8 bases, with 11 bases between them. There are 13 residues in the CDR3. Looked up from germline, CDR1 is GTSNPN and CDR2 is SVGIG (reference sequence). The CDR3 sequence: CAWSAGDPGELFF. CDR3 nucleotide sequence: TGTGCCTGGAGTGCAGGGGATCCGGGGGAGCTGTTTTTT.

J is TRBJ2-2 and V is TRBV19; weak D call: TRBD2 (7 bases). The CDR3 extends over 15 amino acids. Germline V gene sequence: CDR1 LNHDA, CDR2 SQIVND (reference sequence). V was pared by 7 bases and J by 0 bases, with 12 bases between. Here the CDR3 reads CASNRGAPNTGELFF. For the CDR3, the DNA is TGTGCCAGTAACCGGGGGGCCCCGAACACCGGGGAGCTGTTTTTT.

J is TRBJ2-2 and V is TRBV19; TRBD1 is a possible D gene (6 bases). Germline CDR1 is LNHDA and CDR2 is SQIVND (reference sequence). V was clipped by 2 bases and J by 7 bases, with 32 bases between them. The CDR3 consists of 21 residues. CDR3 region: CASSIFWGPKGDTDSYGELFF. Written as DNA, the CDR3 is TGTGCCAGTAGTATATTTTGGGGACCTAAGGGGGACACTGATAGTTACGGGGAGCTGTTTTTT.

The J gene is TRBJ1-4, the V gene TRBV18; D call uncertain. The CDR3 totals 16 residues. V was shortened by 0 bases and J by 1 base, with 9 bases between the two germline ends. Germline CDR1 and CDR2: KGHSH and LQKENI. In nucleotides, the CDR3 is TGTGCCAGCTCACCACCGGTACCAGAAACTAATGAAAAACTGTTTTTT. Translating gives CASSPPVPETNEKLFF.

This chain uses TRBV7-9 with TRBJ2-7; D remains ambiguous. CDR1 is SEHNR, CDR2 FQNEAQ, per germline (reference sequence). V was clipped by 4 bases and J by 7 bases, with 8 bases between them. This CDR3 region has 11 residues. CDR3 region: CASSSDGEQYF. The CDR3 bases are TGTGCCAGCAGCTCTGACGGGGAGCAGTACTTC.

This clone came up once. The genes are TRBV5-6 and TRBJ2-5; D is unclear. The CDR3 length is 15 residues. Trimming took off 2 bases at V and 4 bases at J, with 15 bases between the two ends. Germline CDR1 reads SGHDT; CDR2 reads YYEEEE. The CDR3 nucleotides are TGTGCCAGCAGCTTAAGCGTCAAAAGTCTAGAGACCCAGTACTTC. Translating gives CASSLSVKSLETQYF.

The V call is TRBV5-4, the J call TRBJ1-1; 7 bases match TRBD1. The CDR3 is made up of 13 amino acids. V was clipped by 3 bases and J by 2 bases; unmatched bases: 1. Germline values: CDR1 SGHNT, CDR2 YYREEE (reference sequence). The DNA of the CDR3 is TGTGCCAGCAGCTGGGACAGCAACACTGAAGCTTTCTTT. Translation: CASSWDSNTEAFF.